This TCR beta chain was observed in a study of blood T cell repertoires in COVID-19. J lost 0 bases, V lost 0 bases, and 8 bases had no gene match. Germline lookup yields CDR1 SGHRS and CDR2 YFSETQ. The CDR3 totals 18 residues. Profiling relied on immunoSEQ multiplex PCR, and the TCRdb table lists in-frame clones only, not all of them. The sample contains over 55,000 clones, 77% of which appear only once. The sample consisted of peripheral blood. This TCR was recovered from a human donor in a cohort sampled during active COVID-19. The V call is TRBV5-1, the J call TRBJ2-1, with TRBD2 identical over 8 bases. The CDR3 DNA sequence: TGCGCCAGCAGCTTGGGGGATAGCGGGGCCTCCTCCTACAATGAGCAGTTCTTC. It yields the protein CASSLGDSGASSYNEQFF.